The table lists the clone carrying this T cell receptor beta chain with many counts. The antigen remains undetermined. Time point here: sample taken at primary tumor resection. Frozen PBMC, nontumor lung or tumor provided whole RNA, which was sequenced unsorted. The cohort: approximately 74 early-stage, untreated non-small cell lung cancer patients. This specimen belongs to a study of spatial heterogeneity in lung cancer. About the research overall: Across the raw uncorrected reads, a unique TCR and UMI combination was observed, on average, more than ten times.

General study findings and limits: Circulating ubiquitous expanded tumor TCRs were observed more frequently at resection than at follow-up.

Each molecule of TCR cDNA was tagged with one unique molecular identifier. MiXCR, applied by TCRdb to the 5' RACE reads, yields one record per CDR3 protein. The sample contains 10,000 to 13,000 distinct CDR3 sequences, around 9.4% of which appear only once. The CDR3 totals 15 residues. Trimming shortened V by 7 bases and J by 3 bases, and 19 bases separated the two germline ends. The sample here was PBMCs, taken at surgery. The chain combines TRBV12-3 or TRBV12-4 with TRBJ2-7, with D perhaps matching TRBD1 (6 bases). The receptor was derived from a male donor with early-stage non-small cell lung cancer. As DNA, the CDR3 is TGTGCCAGCAAGAGGGATTCGACAGGAAACTACGAGCAGTACTTC. The encoded protein is CASKRDSTGNYEQYF.